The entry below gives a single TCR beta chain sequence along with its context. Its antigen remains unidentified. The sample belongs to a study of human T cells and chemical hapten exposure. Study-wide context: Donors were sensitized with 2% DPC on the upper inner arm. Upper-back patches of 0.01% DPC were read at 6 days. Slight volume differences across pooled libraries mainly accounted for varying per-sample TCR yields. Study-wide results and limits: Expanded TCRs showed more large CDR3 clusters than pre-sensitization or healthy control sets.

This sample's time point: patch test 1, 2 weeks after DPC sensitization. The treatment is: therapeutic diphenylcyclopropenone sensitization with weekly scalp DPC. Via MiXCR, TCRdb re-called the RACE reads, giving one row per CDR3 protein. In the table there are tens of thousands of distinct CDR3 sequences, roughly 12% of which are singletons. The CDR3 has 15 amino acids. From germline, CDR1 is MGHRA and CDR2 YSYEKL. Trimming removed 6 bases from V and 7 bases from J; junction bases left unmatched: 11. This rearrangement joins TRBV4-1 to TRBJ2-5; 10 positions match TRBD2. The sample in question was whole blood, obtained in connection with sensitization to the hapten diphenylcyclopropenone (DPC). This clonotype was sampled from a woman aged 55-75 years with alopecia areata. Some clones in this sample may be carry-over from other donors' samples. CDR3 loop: CASSPLAGGLLTQYF. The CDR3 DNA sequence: TGCGCCAGCAGTCCATTAGCGGGGGGCCTTCTGACCCAGTACTTC.